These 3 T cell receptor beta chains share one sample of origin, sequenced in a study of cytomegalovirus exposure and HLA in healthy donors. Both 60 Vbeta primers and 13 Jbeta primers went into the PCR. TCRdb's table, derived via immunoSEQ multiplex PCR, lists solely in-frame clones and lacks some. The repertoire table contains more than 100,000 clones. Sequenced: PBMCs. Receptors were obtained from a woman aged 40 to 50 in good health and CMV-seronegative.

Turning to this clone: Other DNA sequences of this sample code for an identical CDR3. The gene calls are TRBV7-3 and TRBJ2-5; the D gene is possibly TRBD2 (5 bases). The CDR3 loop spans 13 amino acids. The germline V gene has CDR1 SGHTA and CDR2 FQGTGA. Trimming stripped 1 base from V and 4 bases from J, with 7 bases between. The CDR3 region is CASSLNRGETQYF. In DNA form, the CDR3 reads TGTGCCAGCAGCTTAAATCGGGGAGAGACCCAGTACTTC.

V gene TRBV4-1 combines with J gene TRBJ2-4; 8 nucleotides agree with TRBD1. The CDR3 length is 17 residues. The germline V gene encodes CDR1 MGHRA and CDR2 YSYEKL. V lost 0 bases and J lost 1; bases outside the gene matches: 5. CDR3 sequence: CASSQDRTGTAKNIQYF. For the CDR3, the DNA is TGCGCCAGCAGCCAAGATCGGACAGGGACGGCCAAAAACATTCAGTACTTC.

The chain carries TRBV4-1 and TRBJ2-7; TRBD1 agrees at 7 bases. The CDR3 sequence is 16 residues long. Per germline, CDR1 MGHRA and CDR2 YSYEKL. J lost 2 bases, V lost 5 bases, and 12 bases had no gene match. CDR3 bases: TGCGCCAGCAGCTATCCGGGACAGATACGGACCTACGAGCAGTACTTC. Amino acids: CASSYPGQIRTYEQYF.